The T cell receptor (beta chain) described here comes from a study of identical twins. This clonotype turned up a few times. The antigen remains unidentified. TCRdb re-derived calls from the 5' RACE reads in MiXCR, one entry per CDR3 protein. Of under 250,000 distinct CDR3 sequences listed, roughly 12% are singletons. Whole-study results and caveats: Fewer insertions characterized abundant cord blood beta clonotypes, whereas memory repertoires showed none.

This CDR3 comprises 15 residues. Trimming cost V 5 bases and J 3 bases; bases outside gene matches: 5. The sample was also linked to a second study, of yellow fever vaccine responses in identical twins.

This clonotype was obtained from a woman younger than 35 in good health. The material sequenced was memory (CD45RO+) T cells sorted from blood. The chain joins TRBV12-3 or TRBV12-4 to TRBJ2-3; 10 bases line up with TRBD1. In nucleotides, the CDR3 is TGTGCCAGCAGTCAAACGGGACAGGGGACAGATACGCAGTATTTT. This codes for CASSQTGQGTDTQYF.